One sample yielded the 5 T cell receptor beta chains listed below, sequenced in a study of T cell repertoires in cytomegalovirus infection. One entry per CDR3 protein results from TCRdb running MiXCR on the reads. Among around 440,000 distinct CDR3 sequences, about 10% were seen once, and the ten largest hold roughly 10%. The specimen was PBMCs. These receptor sequences come from a human donor in good health (CMV status not recorded). Some clones in this sample may be carry-over from other donors' samples.

The sample holds many counts of this clonotype. The chain has TRBV11-2 and TRBJ2-7; maybe TRBD1 (6 bases). The CDR3 length is 15 residues. CDR1 SGHAT and CDR2 FQNNGV come from the germline V gene. V lost 4 bases and J 3 bases, leaving 16 bases between the germline ends. CDR3 nucleotide sequence: TGTGCCAGCAGCTCTAGACAGGCCTATTACTACGAGCAGTACTTC. This codes for CASSSRQAYYYEQYF.

This clonotype was detected a few times. V and J are TRBV12-5 and TRBJ2-3; D possibly corresponds to TRBD2 (7 bases). Germline V gene lookup returns CDR1 LGHNT and CDR2 FRNRAP. The CDR3 length is 14 residues. Trimming took off 1 base at V and 8 bases at J, with 13 bases between the two ends. CDR3: CASGLAGGPVTQYF. The CDR3 bases are TGTGCTAGTGGTTTGGCCGGGGGGCCCGTTACGCAGTATTTT. Combining the CDR3 with reference TRBV12-5 and TRBJ2-3 gives the whole variable domain DARVTQTPRHKVTEMGQEVTMRCQPILGHNTVFWYRQTMMQGLELLAYFRNRAPLDDSGMPKDRFSAEMPDATLATLKIQPSEPRDSAVYFCASGLAGGPVTQYFGPGTRLTVL.

This clonotype showed up many times. CDR3 DNA sequence: TGTGCCAGCAGCCCCTCCCTTGTCGGAGCGAACACCGGGGAGCTGTTTTTT. Encoded protein: CASSPSLVGANTGELFF. V and J are TRBV7-9 and TRBJ2-2, with D uncertain. CDR1 is SEHNR, CDR2 FQNEAQ, per germline (reference sequence). Trimming shortened V by 5 bases and J by 0 bases, and 16 bases separated the two germline ends. This CDR3 spans 17 amino acids. The variable domain in full, completed from reference TRBV7-9 and TRBJ2-2, reads DTGVSQNPRHKITKRGQNVTFRCDPISEHNRLYWYRQTLGQGPEFLTYFQNEAQLEKSRLLSDRFSAERPKGSFSTLEIQRTEQGDSAMYLCASSPSLVGANTGELFFGEGSRLTVL.

Ten or more counts support this clonotype. The chain carries TRBV7-8 and TRBJ2-2, with TRBD1 matching 7 bases. Germline CDR1 reads SGHVS; CDR2 reads FQNEAQ. The CDR3 length is 16 residues. V was clipped by 4 bases and J by 1 base; unmatched bases: 6. CDR3 sequence: CASSSRTGLNTGELFF. CDR3 sequence (DNA): TGTGCCAGCAGCTCCCGGACAGGTTTGAACACCGGGGAGCTGTTTTTT.

As concerns this clonotype: A much larger clone lies a single base off, so this may be a read error. V usage is TRBV20-1 and J usage is TRBJ2-3; D might be TRBD1 (6 bases). V lost 5 bases to trimming and J lost 0 bases, with 12 bases between them. This CDR3 is built from 14 residues. Germline V CDR1 and CDR2: DFQATT, SNEGSKA (reference sequence). CDR3 sequence reads: CSASRTASTDTQYF. The CDR3 DNA is TGCAGTGCTTCCCGGACAGCTAGCACAGATACGCAGTATTTT.